Below, one TCR beta chain is given with its context. In the study's own analysis: Scientists estimated how many nucleated cells there were by amplifying reference gene primers. The repertoire was sequenced with immunoSEQ multiplex PCR; TCRdb's copy has only in-frame clones and lacks some. That table is the source of V, J and clone size, and D and trimming were worked out from the DNA. The sample lists about 220,000 clones; roughly 82% were seen once. These data come from a study of blood T cell repertoires in COVID-19. On the study more broadly: COVID-19 samples, acute and convalescent, were from the United States, Italy and Spain. Sources were T cells, B-cell-depleted T cells, or PBMCs; the material itself was cDNA or gDNA.

The CDR3 covers 17 residues. Germline values: CDR1 KGHSH, CDR2 LQKENI. V gave up 10 bases and J gave up 8 bases; unmatched junction bases: 19. The sequence was obtained from a man in his forties or fifties with active or convalescent COVID-19. This rearrangement joins TRBV18 to TRBJ1-5; the match to TRBD1 covers 11 bases. The specimen was peripheral blood. The CDR3 sequence is CATSRTGGERRSEPQHF. The CDR3 DNA reads as TGTGCCACCAGTCGGACAGGGGGCGAGAGGAGATCGGAGCCCCAGCATTTT.